This T cell receptor beta chain was identified during a study of CXCR3-negative and CXCR3-positive naive CD8 T cells. Study conclusions and caveats: Researchers report that CXCR3-positive naive cells carry more hydrophobic TRB CDR3s than CXCR3-negative naive cells. Memory CD8+ cells had much lower diversity, and both naive subsets had comparably high diversity.

UMI-labeled TRB cDNA libraries were prepared by 5' RACE. TCRdb re-called the 5' RACE reads; one entry per CDR3 protein, DNA not given. The ten top clones account for around 0.4%, within a sample of 85,000 to 120,000 distinct CDR3 sequences. As regards this clonotype: The antigen remains unidentified.

The sequenced material came from naive CXCR3+ CD8+ T cells from blood. Subset indicated: CD45RO-CCR7+CD27+CD95- naive CD8+ T cells expressing CXCR3 (TNR3+). This TCR was recovered from a human donor in good health. Some clones in this sample may be carry-over from other donors' samples.

CDR3 sequence reads: CASSLDLTNEQFF. This chain joins TRBV11-2 and TRBJ2-1. Germline CDR1 SGHAT, CDR2 FQNNGV. The CDR3 covers 13 residues. The whole variable domain, filled in from reference TRBV11-2 and TRBJ2-1, reads EAGVAQSPRYKIIEKRQSVAFWCNPISGHATLYWYQQILGQGPKLLIQFQNNGVVDDSQLPKDRFSAERLKGVDSTLKIQPAKLEDSAVYLCASSLDLTNEQFFGPGTRLTVL.